This entry features one TCR beta chain sequence. Its antigen is unknown. Extracted from the samples, RNA was reverse transcribed into cDNA to serve as the sequencing template. The repertoire was sequenced with immunoSEQ multiplex PCR; TCRdb's copy has only in-frame clones and lacks some. The profile covers some 200,000 clones, with roughly 56% appearing a single time and 4% to 6% taken by the ten largest. The data originate from a study of CD8+ T cells in alopecia areata. Study-wide findings and caveats: Clonality was higher in lesional than normal scalp, especially in alopecia totalis/universalis.

J gave up 2 bases and V 5 bases, and 9 bases lay outside the gene matches. The CDR3 consists of 18 residues. CDR1 and CDR2 from the germline V gene are SEHNR and FQNEAQ (reference sequence). The rearrangement joins TRBV7-9 to TRBJ2-3, with 14 bases fitting TRBD2. The sample taken for sequencing was CD8+ T cells sorted from blood. The clonotype was recovered from a human donor in good health. The DNA of the CDR3 is TGTGCCAGCAGCCCGACTGGACTAGCGGGGGGTCACACAGATACGCAGTATTTT. It yields the protein CASSPTGLAGGHTDTQYF. The variable domain in full, completed from reference TRBV7-9 and TRBJ2-3, reads DTGVSQNPRHKITKRGQNVTFRCDPISEHNRLYWYRQTLGQGPEFLTYFQNEAQLEKSRLLSDRFSAERPKGSFSTLEIQRTEQGDSAMYLCASSPTGLAGGHTDTQYFGPGTRLTVL.